The entry below describes one T cell receptor (beta chain). Its antigen remains unidentified. The PCR ran on 60 Vbeta and 13 Jbeta primers. The data were produced by immunoSEQ multiplex PCR, yet TCRdb's version contains in-frame clones alone and is incomplete. Among 150,000 to 200,000 clones listed, about 80% were seen once. The entry originates in a study of cytomegalovirus exposure and HLA in healthy donors. General study findings and limits: Clonal expansion, a later analysis showed, was greater in HLA-associated TCR beta chains than in equally common others. A later analysis linked a missense variant in DCLRE1C to the trimming of TCR beta V and J genes. Several top significant clusters appeared, in a later analysis, to be linked to common viral pathogens.

The CDR3 consists of 14 residues. J gave up 2 bases and V 5 bases, and 4 bases lay outside the gene matches. Germline loops: CDR1 SQVTM, CDR2 ANQGSEA. Material for sequencing was PBMCs. The sequence was obtained from a woman aged 45 to 65 in good health and CMV-seropositive. V is TRBV29-1 and J is TRBJ1-5; 9 nucleotides line up with TRBD1. The CDR3 spells CSVLTGGRNQPQHF. The CDR3 coding sequence is TGCAGCGTTTTGACAGGGGGGCGCAATCAGCCCCAGCATTTT.